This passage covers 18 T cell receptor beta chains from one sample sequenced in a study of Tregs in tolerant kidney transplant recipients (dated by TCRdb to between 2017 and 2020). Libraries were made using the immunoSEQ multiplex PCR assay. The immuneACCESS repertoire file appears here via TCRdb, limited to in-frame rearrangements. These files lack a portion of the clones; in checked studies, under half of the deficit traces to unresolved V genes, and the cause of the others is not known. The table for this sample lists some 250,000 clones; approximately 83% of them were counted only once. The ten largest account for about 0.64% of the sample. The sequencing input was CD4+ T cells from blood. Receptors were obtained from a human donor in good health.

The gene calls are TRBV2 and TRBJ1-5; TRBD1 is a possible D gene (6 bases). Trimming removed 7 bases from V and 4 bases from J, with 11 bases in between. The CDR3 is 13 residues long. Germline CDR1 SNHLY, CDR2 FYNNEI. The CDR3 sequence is CASNERGNQPQHF. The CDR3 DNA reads TGTGCCAGCAATGAGAGGGGGAATCAGCCCCAGCATTTT.

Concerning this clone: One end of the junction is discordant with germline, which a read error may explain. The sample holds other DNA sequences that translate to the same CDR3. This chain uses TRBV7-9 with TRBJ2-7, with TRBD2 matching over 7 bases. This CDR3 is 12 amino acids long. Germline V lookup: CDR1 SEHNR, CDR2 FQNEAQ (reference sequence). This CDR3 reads CASSLADYEQYF. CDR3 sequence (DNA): TGTGCCAGCAGCCTAGCGGACTACGAGCAGTACTTC.

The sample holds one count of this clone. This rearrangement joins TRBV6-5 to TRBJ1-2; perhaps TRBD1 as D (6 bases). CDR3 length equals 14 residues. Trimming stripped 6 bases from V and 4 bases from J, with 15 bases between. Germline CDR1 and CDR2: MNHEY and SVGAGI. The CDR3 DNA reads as TGTGCCAGCAGGTCCATGGGGGCGGCCTATGGCTACACCTTC. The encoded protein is CASRSMGAAYGYTF.

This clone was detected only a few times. The CDR3 sequence is CASSPDRKNYGYTF. The CDR3 region has the DNA TGTGCCAGCAGTCCAGACAGGAAAAACTATGGCTACACCTTC. V is TRBV28 and J is TRBJ1-2, with D tentatively TRBD1 (6 bases). V lost 5 bases and J lost 2, with 12 bases in between. The CDR3 runs 14 residues. The V gene's germline CDR1 is MDHEN and CDR2 SYDVKM.

This CDR3 reads CASSLGSAGGGADTQYF. The CDR3 DNA reads as TGTGCCAGCAGCTTAGGGTCGGCGGGGGGCGGGGCGGATACGCAGTATTTT. The chain couples TRBV7-6 to TRBJ2-3, with TRBD2 identical over 8 bases. CDR3 length: 17 residues. Germline V gives CDR1 SGHVS, CDR2 FNYEAQ. The trim removed 1 base at V and 6 bases at J, leaving 12 bases unmatched.

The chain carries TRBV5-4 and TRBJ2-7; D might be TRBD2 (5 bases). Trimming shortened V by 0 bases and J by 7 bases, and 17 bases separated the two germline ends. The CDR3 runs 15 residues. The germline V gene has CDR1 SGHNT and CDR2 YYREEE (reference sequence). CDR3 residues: CASSLDRESVEEQYF. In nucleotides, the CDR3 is TGTGCCAGCAGCTTGGACCGGGAATCAGTCGAGGAGCAGTACTTC.

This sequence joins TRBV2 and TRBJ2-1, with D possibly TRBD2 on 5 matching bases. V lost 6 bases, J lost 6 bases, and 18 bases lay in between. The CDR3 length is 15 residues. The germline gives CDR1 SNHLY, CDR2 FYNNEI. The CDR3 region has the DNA TGTGCCAGCAGACAGACGGTCCTAGGAGGCAATGAGCAGTTCTTC. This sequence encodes CASRQTVLGGNEQFF.

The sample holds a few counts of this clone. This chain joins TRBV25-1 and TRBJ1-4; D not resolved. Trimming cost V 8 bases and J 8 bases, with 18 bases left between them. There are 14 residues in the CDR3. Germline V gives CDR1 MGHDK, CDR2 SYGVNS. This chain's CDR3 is CASGPPGSGEKLFF. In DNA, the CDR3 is TGTGCCAGCGGTCCCCCGGGCAGTGGGGAAAAACTGTTTTTT.

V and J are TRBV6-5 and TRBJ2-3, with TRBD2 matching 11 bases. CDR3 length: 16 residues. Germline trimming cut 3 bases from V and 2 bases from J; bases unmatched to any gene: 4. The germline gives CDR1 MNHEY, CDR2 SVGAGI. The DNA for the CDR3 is TGTGCCAGCAGTTATGGGACTAGCGGTTTCACAGATACGCAGTATTTT. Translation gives CASSYGTSGFTDTQYF.

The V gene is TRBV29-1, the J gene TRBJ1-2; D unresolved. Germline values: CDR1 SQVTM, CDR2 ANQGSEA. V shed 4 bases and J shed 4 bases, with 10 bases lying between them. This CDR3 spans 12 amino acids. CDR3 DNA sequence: TGCAGCGTTGGCGGGATGCGCTATGGCTACACCTTC. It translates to CSVGGMRYGYTF.

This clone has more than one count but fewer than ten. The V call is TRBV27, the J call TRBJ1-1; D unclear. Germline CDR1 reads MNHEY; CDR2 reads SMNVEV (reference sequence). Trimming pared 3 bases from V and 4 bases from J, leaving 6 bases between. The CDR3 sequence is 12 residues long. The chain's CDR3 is CASSLATTEAFF. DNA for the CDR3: TGTGCCAGCAGTTTGGCTACCACTGAAGCTTTCTTT.

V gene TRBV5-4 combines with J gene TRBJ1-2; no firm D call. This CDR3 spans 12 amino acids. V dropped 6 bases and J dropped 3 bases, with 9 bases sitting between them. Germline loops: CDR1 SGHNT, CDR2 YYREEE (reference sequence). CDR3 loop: CASTRQDYGYTF. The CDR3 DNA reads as TGTGCCAGCACTCGCCAGGACTATGGCTACACCTTC. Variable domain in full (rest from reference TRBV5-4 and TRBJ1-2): ETGVTQSPTHLIKTRGQQVTLRCSSQSGHNTVSWYQQALGQGPQFIFQYYREEENGRGNFPPRFSGLQFPNYSSELNVNALELDDSALYLCASTRQDYGYTFGSGTRLTVV.

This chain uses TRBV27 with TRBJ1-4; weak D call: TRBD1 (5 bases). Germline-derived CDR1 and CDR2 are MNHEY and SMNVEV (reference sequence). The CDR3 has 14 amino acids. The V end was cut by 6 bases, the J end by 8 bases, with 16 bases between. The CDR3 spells CASSRDSFREKLFF. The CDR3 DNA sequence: TGTGCCAGCAGCAGAGACAGCTTCAGAGAAAAACTGTTTTTT.

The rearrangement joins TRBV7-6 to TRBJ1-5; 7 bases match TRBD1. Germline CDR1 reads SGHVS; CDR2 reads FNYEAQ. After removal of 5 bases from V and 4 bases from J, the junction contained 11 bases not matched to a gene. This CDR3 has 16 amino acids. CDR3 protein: CASSPSPGQWNQPQHF. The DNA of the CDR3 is TGTGCCAGCAGCCCCTCTCCGGGACAGTGGAATCAGCCCCAGCATTTT.

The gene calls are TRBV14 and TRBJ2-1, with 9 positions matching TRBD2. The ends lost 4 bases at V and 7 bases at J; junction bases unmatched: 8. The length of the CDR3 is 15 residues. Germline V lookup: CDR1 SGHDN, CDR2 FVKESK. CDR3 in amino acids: CASSLLAGPFNEQFF. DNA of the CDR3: TGTGCCAGCAGCCTGCTAGCGGGGCCCTTTAATGAGCAGTTCTTC.

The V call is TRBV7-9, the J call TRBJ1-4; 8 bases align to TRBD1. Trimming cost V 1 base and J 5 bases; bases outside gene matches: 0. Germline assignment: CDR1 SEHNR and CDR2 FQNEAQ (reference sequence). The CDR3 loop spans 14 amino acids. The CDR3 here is CASSLDRGNEKLFF. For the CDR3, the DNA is TGTGCCAGCAGCTTAGACAGGGGGAATGAAAAACTGTTTTTT.

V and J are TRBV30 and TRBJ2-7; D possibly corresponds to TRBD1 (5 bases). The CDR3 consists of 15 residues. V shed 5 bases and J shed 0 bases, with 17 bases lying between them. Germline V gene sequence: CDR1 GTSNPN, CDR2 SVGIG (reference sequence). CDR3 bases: TGTGCCTGGGACAATAACAGGATAATCTCCTACGAGCAGTACTTC. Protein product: CAWDNNRIISYEQYF.

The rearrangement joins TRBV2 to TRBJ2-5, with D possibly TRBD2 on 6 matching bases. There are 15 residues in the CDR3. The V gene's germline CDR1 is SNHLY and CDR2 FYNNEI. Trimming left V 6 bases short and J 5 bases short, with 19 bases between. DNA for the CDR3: TGTGCCAGCAGCGTACTTAGCGGACCAGGGGAGACCCAGTACTTC. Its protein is CASSVLSGPGETQYF.